The following is a TCR beta chain sequence with its context. Its antigen remains unidentified. The PCR contained 60 Vbeta and 13 Jbeta primers. Sequencing was performed with immunoSEQ multiplex PCR; in TCRdb, only in-frame clones are kept and a portion is missing. Among about 130,000 clones listed, around three quarters were seen once. The CDR3 is 13 amino acids. After removal of 5 bases from V and 6 bases from J, the junction contained 3 bases not matched to a gene. CDR1 is MGHRA, CDR2 YSYEKL, per germline. The entry originates in a study of cytomegalovirus exposure and HLA in healthy donors. Overall study findings and caveats: The study reported that TCR beta sequences accurately predicted HLA-A and HLA-B alleles in most subjects.

This chain connects TRBV4-1 to TRBJ2-1, with 8 bases fitting TRBD2. The source is a man in his forties in good health and CMV-seronegative. Sequenced material: PBMCs. The CDR3 is CASSDGTSNEQFF. CDR3 DNA sequence: TGCGCCAGCAGCGATGGGACTAGCAATGAGCAGTTCTTC.